Shown below are 15 T cell receptor beta chains from a single sample sequenced in a study of cytomegalovirus exposure and HLA in healthy donors (dated 2017 in TCRdb). The library was built by means of the immunoSEQ multiplex PCR assay. TCRdb holds this immuneACCESS table with in-frame rearrangements only. Some clones are missing; in checked studies, unresolved V genes explain under half, and the rest has no known cause. Counted in this sample were some 340,000 clones; about 85% of them appeared once. The ten largest clonotypes hold 1.2% of the sample. The sequencing sample was made of PBMCs. All receptors derive from a woman aged 30 to 39 in good health and CMV-seropositive.

This chain connects TRBV7-3 to TRBJ2-7; D may be TRBD1 (6 bases). CDR1 is SGHTA, CDR2 FQGTGA, per germline. Trimming removed 6 bases at V and 4 bases at J, with 10 bases between. The CDR3 contains 12 residues. CDR3 sequence (DNA): TGTGCCAGCAGGCACAGGGATTACGAGCAGTACTTC. Protein product: CASRHRDYEQYF.

In this sample, this clone turned up once. The chain is built from TRBV6-5 and TRBJ1-2; TRBD1 is a possible D gene (5 bases). The CDR3 spans 14 residues. The germline V gene has CDR1 MNHEY and CDR2 SVGAGI. The CDR3 nucleotides read TGTGCGTCGAAGGCGGGGGAGCTTAACTATGGCTACACCTTC. It codes for CASKAGELNYGYTF.

The chain recombines TRBV2 with TRBJ2-2, with 8 bases fitting TRBD2. Germline V gene data show CDR1 as SNHLY and CDR2 as FYNNEI. The length of the CDR3 is 14 residues. Losses at the gene ends were 11 bases for V and 0 bases for J; bases not matched to a gene: 5. The CDR3 spells CAGGRSANTGELFF. The CDR3 nucleotides read TGTGCCGGCGGGAGGTCAGCGAACACCGGGGAGCTGTTTTTT.

This chain links TRBV30 with TRBJ1-1; the D is unclear. Trimming removed 2 bases from V and 2 bases from J, with 6 bases in between. This CDR3 has 12 amino acids. Germline CDR1 GTSNPN, CDR2 SVGIG (reference sequence). The CDR3 bases are TGTGCCTGGAGTCCCTTTAACACTGAAGCTTTCTTT. This translates into CAWSPFNTEAFF.

This clone was seen once. The chain has TRBV11-2 and TRBJ2-7; 10 nucleotides agree with TRBD1. The CDR3 is 14 residues long. Unmatched junction bases numbered 5, after V lost 5 bases and J lost 4 bases. Germline lookup yields CDR1 SGHAT and CDR2 FQNNGV. The CDR3 DNA follows: TGTGCCAGCAGCATCGGGACAGGGGTGTACGAGCAGTACTTC. This encodes CASSIGTGVYEQYF.

The V and J genes are TRBV18 and TRBJ2-7; D may match TRBD1 or TRBD2 (6 bases each). Germline loops: CDR1 KGHSH, CDR2 LQKENI. Trimming took 3 bases from V and 7 from J, leaving 19 bases between them. The CDR3 is 15 amino acids. The CDR3 DNA reads TGTGCCAGCTCACCTAAGACAGGAGGGAGCGGAGAGCAGTACTTC. As protein: CASSPKTGGSGEQYF. The whole variable domain, remainder taken from reference TRBV18 and TRBJ2-7, is NAGVMQNPRHLVRRRGQEARLRCSPMKGHSHVYWYRQLPEEGLKFMVYLQKENIIDESGMPKERFSAEFPKEGPSILRIQQVVRGDSAAYFCASSPKTGGSGEQYFGPGTRLTVT.

The V gene is TRBV9, the J gene TRBJ2-5; no reliable D call. Trimming removed 2 bases at V and 7 bases at J, with 9 bases between. The CDR3 runs 12 residues. Germline V lookup: CDR1 SGDLS, CDR2 YYNGEE. CDR3 amino acids: CASSVYEGTQYF. DNA of the CDR3: TGTGCCAGCAGCGTCTACGAAGGGACCCAGTACTTC.

This chain joins TRBV6-5 and TRBJ2-7; D is ambiguous. Trimming took 2 bases from V and 5 from J, leaving 10 bases between them. The germline V gene encodes CDR1 MNHEY and CDR2 SVGAGI. This CDR3 spans 13 amino acids. The CDR3 reads CASSYPKGDEQYF. The DNA of the CDR3 is TGTGCCAGCAGTTACCCCAAGGGTGACGAGCAGTACTTC.

As for this clone: Other DNA sequences in this specimen translate into the identical CDR3. The chain links TRBV11-2 to TRBJ1-1; possibly TRBD1 for D (5 bases). V lost 2 bases and J lost 8, with 9 bases in between. This CDR3 spans 12 amino acids. The germline CDR1 and CDR2 sequences are SGHAT and FQNNGV. DNA of the CDR3: TGTGCCAGCAGCTTAACCGGGACCGAAGCTTTCTTT. Amino acid sequence: CASSLTGTEAFF. Full variable domain (outside the CDR3, taken from reference TRBV11-2 and TRBJ1-1): EAGVAQSPRYKIIEKRQSVAFWCNPISGHATLYWYQQILGQGPKLLIQFQNNGVVDDSQLPKDRFSAERLKGVDSTLKIQPAKLEDSAVYLCASSLTGTEAFFGQGTRLTVV.

This rearrangement joins TRBV7-2 to TRBJ2-7; 8 nucleotides align to TRBD2. Trimming removed 2 bases from V and 2 bases from J; junction bases left unmatched: 5. The V gene's germline CDR1 is SGHTA and CDR2 FQGNSA. This CDR3 has 15 amino acids. In DNA, the CDR3 is TGTGCCAGCAGCTTATCCCCGGGGGGGCCCTACGAGCAGTACTTC. This encodes CASSLSPGGPYEQYF.

The gene calls are TRBV2 and TRBJ2-1; D call uncertain. Germline loops: CDR1 SNHLY, CDR2 FYNNEI. The germline V and J ends were trimmed by 3 bases and 3 bases, with 6 bases remaining between them. The CDR3 is 13 amino acids. CDR3 sequence reads: CASSDSNYNEQFF. As DNA, the CDR3 is TGTGCCAGCAGTGATTCTAACTACAATGAGCAGTTCTTC.

The genes are TRBV27 and TRBJ2-1, with 7 positions matching TRBD2. With V trimmed by 5 bases and J by 3 bases, 7 bases remained unmatched. Germline V gene lookup returns CDR1 MNHEY and CDR2 SMNVEV (reference sequence). The CDR3 spans 15 residues. CDR3 nucleotide sequence: TGTGCCAGCAGTCACGAACCTAGCGGCTACAATGAGCAGTTCTTC. Translating it yields CASSHEPSGYNEQFF.

This clone was seen once. The genes are TRBV2 and TRBJ2-2; the D gene is possibly TRBD2 (6 bases). CDR1 is SNHLY and CDR2 is FYNNEI in the germline V gene. The V end was cut by 4 bases, the J end by 5 bases, with 8 bases between. The CDR3 contains 13 residues. This CDR3 reads CASSVRGTGELFF. The CDR3 region has the DNA TGTGCCAGCAGTGTACGGGGGACCGGGGAGCTGTTTTTT.

The chain links TRBV6-5 to TRBJ2-7; TRBD1 or TRBD2 may be the D gene (6 bases each). Germline CDR1 MNHEY, CDR2 SVGAGI. Trimming cost V 0 bases and J 4 bases, with 16 bases left between them. The length of the CDR3 is 16 residues. The CDR3 loop reads CASSYSKRGAAYEQYF. CDR3 nucleotides: TGTGCCAGCAGTTACTCGAAAAGGGGGGCCGCTTACGAGCAGTACTTC.

The V call is TRBV6-1, the J call TRBJ2-7, with D possibly TRBD2 on 5 matching bases. The CDR3 spans 14 residues. V shed 1 base and J shed 0 bases, with 7 bases lying between them. Per germline, CDR1 MNHNS and CDR2 SASEGT. The CDR3 sequence is CASSEVGSSYEQYF. The CDR3 DNA reads as TGTGCCAGCAGTGAAGTAGGGAGCTCCTACGAGCAGTACTTC.